The 27 T cell receptor beta chains reported below all come from one sample, sequenced in a study of blood T cell repertoires in COVID-19. Only in-frame clones appear in the TCRdb table, and some are missing; sequencing was by immunoSEQ multiplex PCR. The table records about 240,000 clones, around 83% of them present only once. The sample consisted of peripheral blood. The receptor set was obtained from a woman older than 75 with acute or convalescent COVID-19.

The sample holds a few counts of this clone. The V call is TRBV6-1, the J call TRBJ1-5; D is uncertain. This CDR3 spans 12 amino acids. V was clipped by 1 base and J by 11 bases, with 9 bases between them. Looked up from germline, CDR1 is MNHNS and CDR2 is SASEGT. DNA for the CDR3: TGTGCCAGCAGTGAAGGAGGGTTGACCCAGCATTTT. Translating gives CASSEGGLTQHF.

The V call is TRBV20-1, the J call TRBJ2-7; maybe TRBD1 (6 bases). There are 12 residues in the CDR3. Germline loops: CDR1 DFQATT, CDR2 SNEGSKA (reference sequence). Trimming pared 3 bases from V and 6 bases from J, leaving 12 bases between. In DNA form, the CDR3 reads TGCAGTGCTAGTCTCCAGGGGAGCGAGCAGTACTTC. The encoded protein is CSASLQGSEQYF.

The chain carries TRBV7-9 and TRBJ1-6, with unresolved D. Per germline, CDR1 SEHNR and CDR2 FQNEAQ (reference sequence). CDR3 length: 12 residues. With 5 bases removed from V and 10 bases from J, the gap between germline ends came to 9 bases. The CDR3 loop is CASSHVESPLHF. CDR3 nucleotide sequence: TGTGCCAGCAGCCACGTTGAGTCACCCCTCCACTTT.

V and J are TRBV29-1 and TRBJ1-3, with D possibly matching TRBD1 (5 bases). This CDR3 is 12 amino acids long. Trimming left V 3 bases short and J 7 bases short, with 10 bases between. Germline V gene data show CDR1 as SQVTM and CDR2 as ANQGSEA. The CDR3 reads CSVDQGGNTIYF. In nucleotides, the CDR3 is TGCAGCGTTGATCAGGGTGGGAACACCATATATTTT.

CDR3 nucleotide sequence: TGTGCCAGCAGCCAGGGACTAGCGGGGGGGCTTAATGAGCAGTTCTTC. This gives the protein CASSQGLAGGLNEQFF. The chain combines TRBV3-1 (or the pseudogene TRBV3-2) with TRBJ2-1; 16 bases are shared with TRBD2. The ends lost 3 bases at V and 7 bases at J; junction bases unmatched: 3. From germline, CDR1 is LGHDT and CDR2 YNNKEL (reference sequence). CDR3 length: 16 residues.

This chain links TRBV5-1 with TRBJ1-1; D is unclear. CDR3 size: 14 residues. V lost 0 bases to trimming and J lost 3 bases, with 9 bases between them. Germline CDR1 SGHRS, CDR2 YFSETQ. The CDR3 sequence is CASSLGGGHTEAFF. The CDR3 bases are TGCGCCAGCAGCTTGGGTGGAGGGCACACTGAAGCTTTCTTT.

The chain is built from TRBV5-1 and TRBJ1-1, with TRBD1 matching 8 bases. The CDR3 runs to 14 residues. Germline V gene sequence: CDR1 SGHRS, CDR2 YFSETQ. V gave up 4 bases and J gave up 6 bases; unmatched junction bases: 8. The CDR3 region has the DNA TGCGCCAGCAGCCTCGACAGGGGTTGGGCTGAAGCTTTCTTT. Translation gives CASSLDRGWAEAFF.

The J gene is TRBJ1-6, the V gene TRBV28; D is unclear. CDR1 is MDHEN and CDR2 is SYDVKM in the germline V gene. With 5 bases removed from V and 11 bases from J, the gap between germline ends came to 10 bases. The length of the CDR3 is 12 residues. CDR3 loop: CASSQASAPLHF. CDR3 nucleotides: TGTGCCAGCAGTCAAGCAAGTGCACCCCTCCACTTT. The full variable domain, rest sourced from reference TRBV28 and TRBJ1-6, is DVKVTQSSRYLVKRTGEKVFLECVQDMDHENMFWYRQDPGLGLRLIYFSYDVKMKEKGDIPEGYSVSREKKERFSLILESASTNQTSMYLCASSQASAPLHFGNGTRLTVT.

This chain joins TRBV12-3 or TRBV12-4 and TRBJ1-6; 8 positions agree with TRBD1. This CDR3 has 13 amino acids. Unmatched junction bases numbered 4, after V lost 6 bases and J lost 9 bases. The CDR3 sequence is CASRSGGGSPLHF. The CDR3 region has the DNA TGTGCCAGCAGGTCAGGGGGCGGTTCACCCCTCCACTTT.

The chain is built from TRBV18 and TRBJ1-1; D remains ambiguous. Germline-derived CDR1 and CDR2 are KGHSH and LQKENI. V was pared by 2 bases and J by 5 bases, with 12 bases between. The CDR3 contains 14 residues. CDR3 bases: TGTGCCAGCTCACCAAAGGCGGGCCCAACTGAAGCTTTCTTT. This gives the protein CASSPKAGPTEAFF.

The genes are TRBV9 and TRBJ1-6; 10 bases agree with TRBD1. J lost 4 bases, V lost 3 bases, and 10 bases had no gene match. Germline-derived CDR1 and CDR2 are SGDLS and YYNGEE. This CDR3 has 18 amino acids. The chain's CDR3 is CASSGGQGTDFYNSPLHF. The CDR3 DNA follows: TGTGCCAGCAGCGGGGGACAGGGGACCGACTTTTATAATTCACCCCTCCACTTT.

The chain joins TRBV11-2 to TRBJ2-4; D may be TRBD1 (5 bases). CDR3 size: 13 residues. Trimming took 8 bases from V and 12 from J, leaving 20 bases between them. The germline V gene has CDR1 SGHAT and CDR2 FQNNGV. The CDR3 DNA sequence: TGTGCCAGCGGACGCGGTACCCAGGGTACTCAGTACTTC. Translated: CASGRGTQGTQYF. Full variable domain (remainder filled in from reference TRBV11-2 and TRBJ2-4): EAGVAQSPRYKIIEKRQSVAFWCNPISGHATLYWYQQILGQGPKLLIQFQNNGVVDDSQLPKDRFSAERLKGVDSTLKIQPAKLEDSAVYLCASGRGTQGTQYFGAGTRLSVL.

The chain joins TRBV5-1 to TRBJ1-6; D unclear. The CDR3 spans 15 residues. V was cut by 4 bases and J by 9 bases, with 17 bases left in between. Germline-derived CDR1 and CDR2 are SGHRS and YFSETQ. CDR3 DNA sequence: TGCGCCAGCAGCGCCCCGTCCGGAGGGAGTTCACCCCTCCACTTT. Translated, it gives CASSAPSGGSSPLHF.

Notes on this clone: The sample carries other DNA sequences with the same CDR3. The chain carries TRBV6-5 and TRBJ2-7; TRBD1 agrees at 9 bases. Unmatched junction bases numbered 1, after V lost 0 bases and J lost 4 bases. The CDR3 runs to 14 residues. CDR1 and CDR2 (germline): MNHEY, SVGAGI. The CDR3 DNA sequence: TGTGCCAGCAGTTACTCGGGGACAGGGTACGAGCAGTACTTC. The encoded protein is CASSYSGTGYEQYF.

The genes are TRBV5-4 and TRBJ2-1; TRBD2 agrees at 7 bases. The CDR3 is made up of 16 amino acids. CDR1 SGHNT and CDR2 YYREEE come from the germline V gene (reference sequence). V lost 4 bases to trimming and J lost 2 bases; unmatched junction nucleotides: 9. The CDR3, as DNA: TGTGCCAGCAGCCCCCCGGTGGGGGGGGCCTACAATGAGCAGTTCTTC. Translated: CASSPPVGGAYNEQFF. Full variable domain (remainder filled in from reference TRBV5-4 and TRBJ2-1): ETGVTQSPTHLIKTRGQQVTLRCSSQSGHNTVSWYQQALGQGPQFIFQYYREEENGRGNFPPRFSGLQFPNYSSELNVNALELDDSALYLCASSPPVGGAYNEQFFGPGTRLTVL.

The rearrangement joins TRBV4-1 to TRBJ2-1; maybe TRBD2 (6 bases). This CDR3 region has 16 residues. CDR1 MGHRA and CDR2 YSYEKL come from the germline V gene. V dropped 2 bases and J dropped 0 bases, with 11 bases sitting between them. CDR3 sequence: CASSQTGLSSYNEQFF. The CDR3 DNA reads TGCGCCAGCAGCCAAACGGGACTCTCCTCCTACAATGAGCAGTTCTTC.

The chain is built from TRBV7-3 and TRBJ2-1, with 8 bases aligning to TRBD2. In germline, CDR1 is SGHTA, CDR2 FQGTGA. V was clipped by 0 bases and J by 4 bases; unmatched bases: 2. CDR3 length equals 15 residues. CDR3 sequence: CASSLTSGGYNEQFF. The CDR3 DNA reads as TGTGCCAGCAGCTTAACCAGCGGGGGATACAATGAGCAGTTCTTC.

V is TRBV12-3 or TRBV12-4 and J is TRBJ1-1, with TRBD1 identical over 7 bases. Unmatched junction bases numbered 2, after V lost 6 bases and J lost 4 bases. The CDR3 runs 12 residues. CDR3 nucleotides: TGTGCCAGCAGAGGGGACAGCACTGAAGCTTTCTTT. Protein sequence: CASRGDSTEAFF.

The chain recombines TRBV7-8 with TRBJ2-6, with 7 positions matching TRBD1. This CDR3 is built from 16 residues. Germline CDR1 reads SGHVS; CDR2 reads FQNEAQ. The ends lost 5 bases at V and 4 bases at J; junction bases unmatched: 8. In DNA, the CDR3 is TGTGCCAGCAGCCTGACAGGGTCCCTCGGGGCCAACGTCCTGACTTTC. This sequence encodes CASSLTGSLGANVLTF.

This clone appeared once. The chain uses TRBV15 and TRBJ2-2; 7 nucleotides align to TRBD1. After removal of 3 bases from V and 8 bases from J, the junction contained 6 bases not matched to a gene. The germline V gene has CDR1 LNHNV and CDR2 YYDKDF (reference sequence). The CDR3 consists of 14 residues. The CDR3 coding sequence is TGTGCCACCAGCAGGAAGACAGGGCAAGGGGAGCTGTTTTTT. Amino acid sequence: CATSRKTGQGELFF.

In DNA form, the CDR3 reads TGTGCCAGCGACCGGGTAGGGGAGAACACTGAAGCTTTCTTT. Translating it yields CASDRVGENTEAFF. The V and J genes are TRBV7-9 and TRBJ1-1; perhaps TRBD1 as D (5 bases). The germline V gene encodes CDR1 SEHNR and CDR2 FQNEAQ (reference sequence). The length of the CDR3 is 14 residues. V lost 8 bases and J 1 base, leaving 14 bases between the germline ends.

The chain joins TRBV21-1 to TRBJ1-4; TRBD1, the D gene given by the table, was not confirmed from the DNA. TRBV21-1 is noted as a pseudogene. The CDR3 is made up of 15 amino acids. The chain's CDR3 is CASSASGTTNEKLFF. For the CDR3, the DNA is TGTGCCAGCAGCGCCTCAGGGACAACTAATGAAAAACTGTTTTTT.

This clone has only a few counts. This chain joins TRBV2 and TRBJ1-1, with D hard to call. V lost 3 bases, J lost 1 base, and 9 bases lay in between. The CDR3 length is 14 residues. Looked up from germline, CDR1 is SNHLY and CDR2 is FYNNEI. CDR3 DNA sequence: TGTGCCAGCAGTGAGGAGTTGGGGAACACTGAAGCTTTCTTT. Translated, it gives CASSEELGNTEAFF.

The chain is built from TRBV5-1 and TRBJ2-2; the match to TRBD1 covers 8 bases. Per germline, CDR1 SGHRS and CDR2 YFSETQ. The CDR3 covers 16 residues. Trimming removed 2 bases from V and 4 bases from J; junction bases left unmatched: 7. CDR3: CASSFITGGGTGELFF. As DNA, the CDR3 is TGCGCCAGCAGCTTCATTACAGGGGGTGGCACCGGGGAGCTGTTTTTT. Full variable domain (outside the CDR3, taken from reference TRBV5-1 and TRBJ2-2): KAGVTQTPRYLIKTRGQQVTLSCSPISGHRSVSWYQQTPGQGLQFLFEYFSETQRNKGNFPGRFSGRQFSNSRSEMNVSTLELGDSALYLCASSFITGGGTGELFFGEGSRLTVL.

The chain has TRBV27 and TRBJ1-2; 7 bases agree with TRBD1. CDR3 length equals 17 residues. Germline assignment: CDR1 MNHEY and CDR2 SMNVEV (reference sequence). After removal of 1 base from V and 5 bases from J, the junction contained 13 bases not matched to a gene. CDR3 amino acids: CASSLYGTAVLGYGYTF. The CDR3 coding sequence is TGTGCCAGCAGTTTATACGGGACAGCTGTCCTGGGGTATGGCTACACCTTC.

This chain joins TRBV5-1 and TRBJ2-1; 10 nucleotides align to TRBD2. The CDR3 consists of 15 residues. V was pared by 5 bases and J by 7 bases, with 9 bases of the junction left unmatched. Germline V lookup: CDR1 SGHRS, CDR2 YFSETQ. In nucleotides, the CDR3 is TGCGCCAGCAGAAAAAGGCTAGCGGGGGAGAATGAGCAGTTCTTC. Translated, it gives CASRKRLAGENEQFF.

V is TRBV6-2 or TRBV6-3 and J is TRBJ2-3, with D possibly TRBD2 on 6 matching bases. This CDR3 is 14 amino acids long. Germline V gene lookup returns CDR1 MNHEY and CDR2 SVGEGT. Deletions cut 4 bases from V and 3 bases from J, with 11 bases between. In nucleotides, the CDR3 is TGTGCCAGCAGTTCGGGGCTAGCGACAGATACGCAGTATTTT. Translated, it gives CASSSGLATDTQYF.